The 19 T cell receptor beta chains below come from one sample, sequenced in a study of T-cell memory formation after mild COVID-19. MiXCR, run by TCRdb on the 5' RACE reads, gives a single entry per CDR3 protein. The table has around 120,000 distinct CDR3 sequences, more than 15% seen once. The sequencing sample was made of PBMCs or a T cell subset sorted from them (not recorded which). The receptors derive from an adult woman who had mild COVID-19 (a few samples of this study predate the infection). Cell type and time point are not known.

This clonotype was seen a handful of times. The chain uses TRBV19 and TRBJ2-7; D uncertain. The CDR3 loop spans 15 amino acids. V lost 3 bases, J lost 3 bases, and 15 bases lay in between. Germline V gene data show CDR1 as LNHDA and CDR2 as SQIVND (reference sequence). The CDR3 loop reads CASSISTGLLYEQYF. The CDR3 coding sequence is TGTGCCAGTAGTATTTCGACTGGGCTTCTCTACGAGCAGTACTTC.

This chain uses TRBV10-3 with TRBJ1-1; 7 positions agree with TRBD1. Looked up from germline, CDR1 is ENHRY and CDR2 is SYGVKD. V lost 8 bases, J lost 2 bases, and 5 bases stayed unmatched. This CDR3 comprises 13 residues. The CDR3, as DNA: TGTGCCATCCACGACAGGGAAAACACTGAAGCTTTCTTT. The encoded protein is CAIHDRENTEAFF.

This clonotype occurred many times. V gene TRBV9 combines with J gene TRBJ2-3; perhaps TRBD2 as D (6 bases). V was clipped by 0 bases and J by 0 bases, with 11 bases between them. The germline CDR1 and CDR2 sequences are SGDLS and YYNGEE. This CDR3 is 16 amino acids long. The CDR3 DNA reads TGTGCCAGCAGCGTAGATATAGGGACTAGCACAGATACGCAGTATTTT. Amino acids: CASSVDIGTSTDTQYF.

V and J are TRBV7-2 and TRBJ2-1, with TRBD2 matching over 11 bases. The V gene end was trimmed by 1 base and the J gene end by 4 bases; junction bases not matched to a gene: 9. CDR3 length equals 18 residues. Germline values: CDR1 SGHTA, CDR2 FQGNSA. CDR3 nucleotide sequence: TGTGCCAGCAGCTTAGGAGGGACTAGCGGAAATTTATACAATGAGCAGTTCTTC. It yields the protein CASSLGGTSGNLYNEQFF.

The CDR3 region is CASSQGGRTVRLLNTEAFF. The DNA of the CDR3 is TGTGCCAGCAGCCAAGGGGGAAGGACGGTTCGATTATTGAACACTGAAGCTTTCTTT. The chain employs TRBV14 and TRBJ1-1; D gene unclear. V was clipped by 1 base and J by 0 bases, with 21 bases between them. Germline V gene sequence: CDR1 SGHDN, CDR2 FVKESK. This CDR3 spans 19 amino acids.

This chain links TRBV6-6 with TRBJ2-3; 7 nucleotides match TRBD2. The CDR3 consists of 18 residues. The germline V gene has CDR1 MNHNY and CDR2 SVGAGI (reference sequence). V was pared by 0 bases and J by 0 bases, with 9 bases of the junction left unmatched. The CDR3 DNA is TGTGCCAGCAGTTACTCTCCGACTAGCTGGGGCAGCACAGATACGCAGTATTTT. Residues: CASSYSPTSWGSTDTQYF.

The rearrangement links TRBV24-1 to TRBJ1-1; D perhaps matches TRBD1 (5 bases). Germline CDR1 is KGHDR and CDR2 is SFDVKD. The CDR3 is 13 residues long. Trimming took off 7 bases at V and 5 bases at J, with 13 bases between the two ends. The CDR3 DNA sequence: TGTGCCACCAGACAGGCGGGGACGACTGAAGCTTTCTTT. Amino acid sequence: CATRQAGTTEAFF.

This rearrangement joins TRBV7-2 to TRBJ2-3, with 10 bases matching TRBD1. CDR3 size: 12 residues. CDR1 SGHTA and CDR2 FQGNSA come from the germline V gene. V gave up 3 bases and J gave up 14 bases; unmatched junction bases: 5. The DNA of the CDR3 is TGTGCCAGCAGCTTCAGAGGGACAGGGGCGTATTTT. It translates to CASSFRGTGAYF.

This clonotype was picked up a small number of times. The chain couples TRBV5-6 to TRBJ2-1, with D perhaps assigned TRBD1 or TRBD2 (5 bases each). V lost 0 bases and J 7 bases, leaving 8 bases between the germline ends. Germline CDR1 is SGHDT and CDR2 is YYEEEE. This CDR3 is built from 13 residues. This chain's CDR3 is CASSLGWGNEQFF. The DNA for the CDR3 is TGTGCCAGCAGCTTGGGATGGGGGAATGAGCAGTTCTTC. The full variable domain, with the rest looked up from reference TRBV5-6 and TRBJ2-1, is DAGVTQSPTHLIKTRGQQVTLRCSPKSGHDTVSWYQQALGQGPQFIFQYYEEEERQRGNFPDRFSGHQFPNYSSELNVNALLLGDSALYLCASSLGWGNEQFFGPGTRLTVL.

The chain carries TRBV24-1 and TRBJ2-2; D not resolved. This CDR3 region has 12 residues. The germline V and J ends were trimmed by 7 bases and 2 bases, with 4 bases remaining between them. Germline-derived CDR1 and CDR2 are KGHDR and SFDVKD. CDR3 region: CATRKNTGELFF. Here the CDR3 DNA reads TGTGCCACCAGAAAAAACACCGGGGAGCTGTTTTTT.

This clonotype was seen many times. This chain connects TRBV7-8 to TRBJ2-7; D is possibly TRBD1 (6 bases). Germline CDR1 and CDR2: SGHVS and FQNEAQ. This CDR3 region has 12 residues. V dropped 2 bases and J dropped 4 bases, with 6 bases sitting between them. CDR3 nucleotide sequence: TGTGCCAGCAGCTTAAGGGGGTACGAGCAGTACTTC. This sequence encodes CASSLRGYEQYF.

This chain uses TRBV12-3 or TRBV12-4 with TRBJ2-7; no clear D gene. The CDR3 runs 13 residues. The V end lost 3 bases, the J end lost 1 base, and 7 bases lay between the germline ends. The CDR3 DNA reads as TGTGCCAGCAGTTTGATGGATTCCTACGAGCAGTACTTC. Its protein product is CASSLMDSYEQYF.

J is TRBJ1-2 and V is TRBV18, with TRBD1 matching over 7 bases. Germline trimming cut 2 bases from V and 2 bases from J; bases unmatched to any gene: 5. The CDR3 is 15 residues long. Germline V gives CDR1 KGHSH, CDR2 LQKENI. Here the CDR3 reads CASSPSGQANYGYTF. CDR3 sequence (DNA): TGTGCCAGCTCACCAAGTGGACAGGCCAACTATGGCTACACCTTC.

This clonotype was picked up a small number of times. The V call is TRBV7-2, the J call TRBJ2-1, with D perhaps TRBD1 (6 bases). Looked up from germline, CDR1 is SGHTA and CDR2 is FQGNSA. The CDR3 is 14 residues long. Trimming shortened V by 4 bases and J by 9 bases, and 16 bases separated the two germline ends. The CDR3 DNA follows: TGTGCCAGCAGCTCTCTTACAGGGTTGGGTGAGCAGTTCTTC. Residues: CASSSLTGLGEQFF.

The J gene is TRBJ2-1, the V gene TRBV11-3; 7 bases match TRBD1. The CDR3 loop spans 15 amino acids. After removal of 5 bases from V and 5 bases from J, the junction contained 9 bases not matched to a gene. Germline CDR1 SGHNT, CDR2 YENEEA. As DNA, the CDR3 is TGTGCCAGCAGCACCCGTACGACAGGGAACAATGAGCAGTTCTTC. Protein sequence: CASSTRTTGNNEQFF.

This clonotype was counted many times. This chain uses TRBV7-3 with TRBJ2-7; D may match TRBD1 or TRBD2 (6 bases each). The CDR3 contains 15 residues. V lost 5 bases and J 4 bases, leaving 18 bases between the germline ends. CDR1 SGHTA and CDR2 FQGTGA come from the germline V gene. CDR3 sequence (DNA): TGTGCCAGCAGCCCGAACGGGGGCAGCGGGTACGAGCAGTACTTC. Residues: CASSPNGGSGYEQYF.

The V call is TRBV5-6, the J call TRBJ2-5; TRBD1 aligns across 7 bases. The ends lost 5 bases at V and 0 bases at J; junction bases unmatched: 4. This CDR3 spans 14 amino acids. Per the germline V gene, CDR1 is SGHDT and CDR2 is YYEEEE. The CDR3 region has the DNA TGTGCCAGCAGTCAGGGGGTCCACCAAGAGACCCAGTACTTC. It specifies CASSQGVHQETQYF. Full variable domain (missing parts from reference TRBV5-6 and TRBJ2-5): DAGVTQSPTHLIKTRGQQVTLRCSPKSGHDTVSWYQQALGQGPQFIFQYYEEEERQRGNFPDRFSGHQFPNYSSELNVNALLLGDSALYLCASSQGVHQETQYFGPGTRLLVL.

This clonotype was detected a few times. The chain couples TRBV6-6 to TRBJ1-1; D not resolved. CDR3 size: 13 residues. Germline V gene sequence: CDR1 MNHNY, CDR2 SVGAGI (reference sequence). The V end was cut by 7 bases, the J end by 5 bases, with 14 bases between. DNA of the CDR3: TGTGCCAGCACCTACGGTCAGGAGACTGAAGCTTTCTTT. It specifies CASTYGQETEAFF.

The chain has TRBV7-2 and TRBJ2-3; TRBD2 agrees at 9 bases. CDR1 is SGHTA, CDR2 FQGNSA, per germline. Losses at the gene ends were 5 bases for V and 4 bases for J; bases not matched to a gene: 7. This CDR3 contains 15 residues. The CDR3 DNA follows: TGTGCCAGCAGCCCCTCGGGCGGGAGGGCAGATACGCAGTATTTT. It is translated as CASSPSGGRADTQYF.